These 23 T cell receptor beta chains originate from one sample sequenced in a study of shared clonotypes between healthy human individuals. Profiled with immunoSEQ multiplex PCR; TCRdb holds only in-frame clones, not every one. The data contain a few million clones, around 95% of them singletons. The specimen sequenced was naive CD4+ T cells sorted from blood. Subset described: CD45RA+ positively selected. The receptors shown here come from a man between 18 and 35 years old in good health.

The J gene is TRBJ2-5, the V gene TRBV5-4, with 7 positions matching TRBD1. CDR1 SGHNT and CDR2 YYREEE come from the germline V gene (reference sequence). The CDR3 runs to 16 residues. The J segment lost 4 bases and the V segment lost 3 bases, leaving 12 bases of the junction unmatched. CDR3 sequence: CASSSERQGWGETQYF. The CDR3 DNA is TGTGCCAGCAGCTCCGAACGACAGGGATGGGGAGAGACCCAGTACTTC.

The gene calls are TRBV11-1 and TRBJ1-3, with D possibly matching TRBD1 (6 bases). The germline V gene encodes CDR1 SGHAT and CDR2 FQDESV (reference sequence). The CDR3 covers 17 residues. The V end was cut by 1 base, the J end by 0 bases, with 13 bases between. CDR3 nucleotide sequence: TGTGCCAGCAGCTTAGACCGGACAGTAGTCTCTGGAAACACCATATATTTT. Its protein is CASSLDRTVVSGNTIYF.

The rearrangement links TRBV7-9 to TRBJ2-7; D is uncertain. The germline CDR1 and CDR2 sequences are SEHNR and FQNEAQ (reference sequence). The CDR3 runs to 16 residues. Trimming pared 1 base from V and 3 bases from J, leaving 16 bases between. CDR3 coding DNA: TGTGCCAGCAGCTTAGTGGTGGCGGTGGGTGGCTACGAGCAGTACTTC. Translation gives CASSLVVAVGGYEQYF.

CDR3 nucleotides: TGTGCCAGCAGCGATAAAACCCCCCTAGGGATCCAAGAGACCCAGTACTTC. This codes for CASSDKTPLGIQETQYF. The J gene is TRBJ2-5, the V gene TRBV7-9, with unresolved D. The V gene's germline CDR1 is SEHNR and CDR2 FQNEAQ (reference sequence). This CDR3 is built from 17 residues. Trimming removed 5 bases at V and 1 base at J, with 20 bases between.

The sample holds a few counts of this clone. V and J are TRBV2 and TRBJ1-2; TRBD1 might be the D (5 bases). Trimming stripped 5 bases from V and 4 bases from J, with 14 bases between. The CDR3 extends over 14 amino acids. Per the germline V gene, CDR1 is SNHLY and CDR2 is FYNNEI. CDR3: CASSMSGTSYGYTF. CDR3 in DNA: TGTGCCAGCAGTATGTCCGGGACCTCCTATGGCTACACCTTC.

The chain has TRBV5-4 and TRBJ1-3; 7 nucleotides agree with TRBD1. Germline CDR1 SGHNT, CDR2 YYREEE (reference sequence). The CDR3 contains 15 residues. J lost 5 bases, V lost 3 bases, and 8 bases had no gene match. The CDR3 loop is CASSSTGNSRNTIYF. The CDR3 bases are TGTGCCAGCAGCTCGACAGGGAATAGCAGAAACACCATATATTTT.

The chain combines TRBV7-2 with TRBJ2-7, with TRBD2 identical over 9 bases. This CDR3 comprises 15 residues. The V gene's germline CDR1 is SGHTA and CDR2 FQGNSA. After removal of 5 bases from V and 6 bases from J, the junction contained 11 bases not matched to a gene. CDR3 sequence (DNA): TGTGCCAGCAGCCCGAGAGCTAGCGGGGCGGGCGAGCAGTACTTC. Translating gives CASSPRASGAGEQYF.

Comment on this clone: Other DNA sequences in the sample encode the same CDR3. This chain uses TRBV19 with TRBJ1-2, with TRBD1 identical over 8 bases. Germline lookup yields CDR1 LNHDA and CDR2 SQIVND (reference sequence). The CDR3 has 13 residues. The V and J ends lost 9 bases and 3 bases, in that order; junction bases with no gene match: 6. The CDR3 protein is CASRGQGDYGYTF. In DNA, the CDR3 is TGTGCCAGCCGCGGACAGGGAGACTATGGCTACACCTTC.

Points on this clone: The sample contains more than one DNA sequence encoding this CDR3. The rearrangement uses TRBV7-8 and TRBJ2-3; D not certain. Germline CDR1 is SGHVS and CDR2 is FQNEAQ. V gave up 5 bases and J gave up 3 bases, with 6 bases separating them. The CDR3 sequence is 12 residues long. The CDR3 sequence is CASSLRTDTQYF. The DNA for the CDR3 is TGTGCCAGCAGCCTGAGAACAGATACGCAGTATTTT.

The chain couples TRBV5-4 to TRBJ2-5; 13 bases fit TRBD2. CDR1 SGHNT and CDR2 YYREEE come from the germline V gene (reference sequence). V lost 9 bases and J lost 7; bases outside the gene matches: 12. The CDR3 runs to 15 residues. The CDR3 is CATSPGTSGTTTQYF. The CDR3 coding sequence is TGTGCCACCTCACCCGGGACTAGCGGGACGACGACCCAGTACTTC.

Details on this clone: Relative to the germline gene, one junction end is altered; a read error may explain this. V gene TRBV7-7 combines with J gene TRBJ2-5, with 9 bases aligning to TRBD1. Germline V gene lookup returns CDR1 SSHAT and CDR2 FNYEAQ (reference sequence). This CDR3 contains 14 residues. This chain's CDR3 is CASSLGTGRETQYF. The CDR3 DNA reads as TGTGCTAGCAGCTTAGGGACAGGGAGAGAGACCCAGTACTTC.

The chain couples TRBV5-1 to TRBJ1-1; D is perhaps TRBD1 (6 bases). The CDR3 consists of 15 residues. Trimming took off 4 bases at V and 3 bases at J, with 16 bases between the two ends. Germline assignment: CDR1 SGHRS and CDR2 YFSETQ. In DNA form, the CDR3 reads TGCGCCAGCAGCAAAGGAGGGGGAGGGGACACTGAAGCTTTCTTT. This gives the protein CASSKGGGGDTEAFF.

This clone was counted once. The V gene is TRBV7-2, the J gene TRBJ1-1; D is possibly TRBD1 (5 bases). The CDR3 spans 11 residues. V was trimmed by 8 bases and J by 11 bases, leaving 15 bases between them. The germline CDR1 and CDR2 sequences are SGHTA and FQGNSA. CDR3 sequence (DNA): TGTGCCAGCGGAATTGGGGGGATGGCTTTCTTT. This gives the protein CASGIGGMAFF.

The genes are TRBV6-6 and TRBJ2-5; TRBD1 is a possible D gene (6 bases). The CDR3 is made up of 13 amino acids. V shed 7 bases and J shed 4 bases, with 13 bases lying between them. CDR1 MNHNY and CDR2 SVGAGI come from the germline V gene (reference sequence). The CDR3 region is CASTPLQGETQYF. DNA of the CDR3: TGTGCCAGCACCCCCCTACAGGGAGAGACCCAGTACTTC.

The V gene is TRBV7-2, the J gene TRBJ1-2; D not certain. The CDR3 consists of 15 residues. Trimming removed 0 bases from V and 2 bases from J, with 10 bases in between. Germline V gene data show CDR1 as SGHTA and CDR2 as FQGNSA. The CDR3 sequence: CASSLAGHRNYGYTF. In DNA, the CDR3 is TGTGCCAGCAGCTTAGCGGGCCACCGGAACTATGGCTACACCTTC.

The V gene is TRBV10-3, the J gene TRBJ2-3; D is unclear. V was shortened by 8 bases and J by 0 bases, with 9 bases between the two germline ends. The CDR3 has 13 amino acids. Germline-derived CDR1 and CDR2 are ENHRY and SYGVKD. The CDR3 spells CAIRPDSTDTQYF. The CDR3 nucleotides read TGTGCCATCCGCCCTGATAGCACAGATACGCAGTATTTT.

CDR3 residues: CASSNRGSNTGELFF. Written as DNA, the CDR3 is TGCGCCAGCAGTAACCGGGGGTCGAACACCGGGGAGCTGTTTTTT. The chain recombines TRBV10-1 with TRBJ2-2; perhaps TRBD2 as D (6 bases). The germline gives CDR1 WNHNN, CDR2 SYGVQD (reference sequence). V was shortened by 5 bases and J by 0 bases, with 10 bases between the two germline ends. CDR3 size: 15 residues.

The chain is built from TRBV15 and TRBJ2-7, with D unclear. The V end lost 1 base, the J end lost 7 bases, and 17 bases lay between the germline ends. Germline V lookup: CDR1 LNHNV, CDR2 YYDKDF (reference sequence). This CDR3 is built from 15 residues. The CDR3 protein is CATSRAIGPPREQYF. The CDR3 DNA reads as TGTGCCACCAGCAGAGCAATCGGGCCCCCGAGGGAGCAGTACTTC.

The rearrangement uses TRBV9 and TRBJ1-3, with TRBD1 matching 7 bases. The CDR3 has 15 residues. Trimming cost V 0 bases and J 4 bases; bases outside gene matches: 4. The V gene's germline CDR1 is SGDLS and CDR2 YYNGEE. Here the CDR3 DNA reads TGTGCCAGCAGCGTAGAGGGGACAGCAGGAAACACCATATATTTT. Encoded protein: CASSVEGTAGNTIYF.

This sequence joins TRBV6-5 and TRBJ2-1; TRBD2 matches at 8 bases. V was clipped by 7 bases and J by 3 bases; unmatched bases: 5. The CDR3 sequence is 14 residues long. Germline assignment: CDR1 MNHEY and CDR2 SVGAGI. Written as DNA, the CDR3 is TGTGCCAGCAAGGGGACTAGTGTCTACAATGAGCAGTTCTTC. This codes for CASKGTSVYNEQFF.

The chain's CDR3 is CASSSGLGAFF. The CDR3 nucleotides are TGTGCCAGCAGTTCGGGATTGGGAGCTTTCTTT. The V gene is TRBV28, the J gene TRBJ1-1; D gene uncertain. The V end lost 4 bases, the J end lost 10 bases, and 10 bases lay between the germline ends. Germline V CDR1 and CDR2: MDHEN, SYDVKM. The CDR3 runs to 11 residues.

In nucleotides, the CDR3 is TGTGCCAGCTCACCACCGGGGTTAAGCGGGGGACTTAATGAGCAGTTCTTC. Its protein is CASSPPGLSGGLNEQFF. The chain employs TRBV18 and TRBJ2-1; 8 bases agree with TRBD2. CDR1 and CDR2 (germline): KGHSH, LQKENI. The CDR3 extends over 17 amino acids. V lost 0 bases and J lost 7; bases outside the gene matches: 11.

This sequence joins TRBV10-3 and TRBJ2-1, with D unresolved. There are 14 residues in the CDR3. Germline assignment: CDR1 ENHRY and CDR2 SYGVKD. Trimming removed 1 base at V and 5 bases at J, with 9 bases between. CDR3 protein: CAISELSVNNEQFF. The CDR3 DNA is TGTGCCATCAGTGAGTTGTCAGTAAACAATGAGCAGTTCTTC.